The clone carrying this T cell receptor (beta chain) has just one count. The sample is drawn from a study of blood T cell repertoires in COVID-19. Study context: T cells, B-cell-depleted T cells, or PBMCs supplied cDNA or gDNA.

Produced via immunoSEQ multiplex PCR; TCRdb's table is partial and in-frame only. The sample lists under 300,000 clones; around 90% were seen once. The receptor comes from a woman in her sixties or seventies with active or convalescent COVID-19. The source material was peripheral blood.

CDR3 nucleotide sequence: TGCGCCAGCAGCTTTAGGGGCGACCTGTTAGGAGGGGAGCTGTTTTTT. Translated, it gives CASSFRGDLLGGELFF. The rearrangement links TRBV5-1 to TRBJ2-2, with D perhaps matching TRBD1 (5 bases). The V gene's germline CDR1 is SGHRS and CDR2 YFSETQ. The CDR3 length is 16 residues. V was cut by 2 bases and J by 8 bases, with 19 bases left in between. Variable domain in full (rest from reference TRBV5-1 and TRBJ2-2): KAGVTQTPRYLIKTRGQQVTLSCSPISGHRSVSWYQQTPGQGLQFLFEYFSETQRNKGNFPGRFSGRQFSNSRSEMNVSTLELGDSALYLCASSFRGDLLGGELFFGEGSRLTVL.